Listed here are 25 T cell receptor beta chains from one sample, sequenced in a study of blood T cells in healthy people across ages. A second PCR of about 7 to 12 cycles used a sample-barcoded 5' primer and a J-beta primer mix. TCRdb ran MiXCR on the 5' RACE reads and lists one entry per CDR3 protein. The sample gives 780,000 or so distinct CDR3 sequences, about 55% of which show up once; 41% is in the top ten. What was sequenced was blood. The receptors originated from a man at least 80 years old in good health.

V gene TRBV5-5 combines with J gene TRBJ2-6; D not certain. This CDR3 region has 20 residues. Trimming removed 4 bases at V and 2 bases at J, with 25 bases between. Germline CDR1 SGHKS, CDR2 YYEKEE (reference sequence). DNA for the CDR3: TGTGCCAGCAGCCCCCGCGCGGCATCCAAAAGGGCCGCTGGGGCCAACGTCCTGACTTTC. This codes for CASSPRAASKRAAGANVLTF. The full variable domain, its missing parts supplied by reference TRBV5-5 and TRBJ2-6, is DAGVTQSPTHLIKTRGQQVTLRCSPISGHKSVSWYQQVLGQGPQFIFQYYEKEERGRGNFPDRFSARQFPNYSSELNVNALLLGDSALYLCASSPRAASKRAAGANVLTFGAGSRLTVL.

J is TRBJ2-5 and V is TRBV11-1; D possibly corresponds to TRBD2 (6 bases). The CDR3 loop spans 18 amino acids. Germline V gene data show CDR1 as SGHAT and CDR2 as FQDESV (reference sequence). The V end was cut by 5 bases, the J end by 11 bases, with 33 bases between. CDR3 nucleotide sequence: TGTGCCAGCAGCGTGGGGGGTCGGAAAGGGTCCGGTCACAATGAGCAGTACTTC. This encodes CASSVGGRKGSGHNEQYF.

The rearrangement joins TRBV6-6 to TRBJ2-2, with D perhaps matching TRBD2 (6 bases). V was clipped by 8 bases and J by 6 bases, with 16 bases between them. Germline CDR1 reads MNHNY; CDR2 reads SVGAGI (reference sequence). The CDR3 length is 14 residues. The CDR3, as DNA: TGTGCCAGCGGTGGGACCGGCGGGGCCGGGGAGCTGTTTTTT. This codes for CASGGTGGAGELFF.

The genes are TRBV5-1 and TRBJ2-5; D gene uncertain. Germline V gene sequence: CDR1 SGHRS, CDR2 YFSETQ. The CDR3 loop spans 15 amino acids. V was clipped by 1 base and J by 1 base, with 11 bases between them. CDR3 loop: CASSLNAASQETQYF. CDR3 coding DNA: TGCGCCAGCAGCTTGAATGCGGCTTCCCAAGAGACCCAGTACTTC.

This clonotype was detected only once. The chain joins TRBV15 to TRBJ2-1; perhaps TRBD1 as D (6 bases). This CDR3 is built from 17 residues. CDR1 LNHNV and CDR2 YYDKDF come from the germline V gene (reference sequence). V lost 4 bases and J lost 13, with 29 bases in between. CDR3 sequence: CATSKNRVEAGQETQFF. The CDR3 coding sequence is TGTGCCACCAGCAAGAACAGGGTAGAGGCAGGCCAAGAGACCCAGTTCTTC.

The V gene is TRBV5-1, the J gene TRBJ2-5; 10 positions match TRBD2. Trimming at V came to 4 bases and at J to 5 bases, leaving 5 bases not matched to a gene. The CDR3 is made up of 14 amino acids. Per the germline V gene, CDR1 is SGHRS and CDR2 is YFSETQ. CDR3 DNA: TGCGCCAGCAGCGGTCTAGCGGGAGTGGAGACCCAGTACTTC. Translation: CASSGLAGVETQYF.

The chain has TRBV7-9 and TRBJ1-4; D is possibly TRBD1 (5 bases). This CDR3 is built from 17 residues. Germline values: CDR1 SEHNR, CDR2 FQNEAQ (reference sequence). V dropped 5 bases and J dropped 8 bases, with 24 bases sitting between them. CDR3 sequence reads: CASSADSGGVGLEKLFF. For the CDR3, the DNA is TGTGCCAGCAGCGCCGACAGCGGGGGGGTCGGGTTAGAAAAACTGTTTTTT.

V usage is TRBV2 and J usage is TRBJ1-4; 8 bases fit TRBD1. The junction had 7 bases not matched to a gene; V was cut back by 7 bases and J by 0 bases. The CDR3 is 16 amino acids. Germline CDR1 SNHLY, CDR2 FYNNEI. CDR3 residues: CASNLLGQATNEKLFF. CDR3 coding DNA: TGTGCCAGCAACTTACTGGGACAGGCAACTAATGAAAAACTGTTTTTT. The entire variable domain, with the rest obtained from reference TRBV2 and TRBJ1-4, is as follows: EPEVTQTPSHQVTQMGQEVILRCVPISNHLYFYWYRQILGQKVEFLVSFYNNEISEKSEIFDDQFSVERPDGSNFTLKIRSTKLEDSAMYFCASNLLGQATNEKLFFGSGTQLSVL.

The chain links TRBV7-6 to TRBJ1-1, with TRBD1 as a possible D gene (6 bases). The CDR3 loop spans 14 amino acids. V lost 2 bases to trimming and J lost 4 bases, with 11 bases between them. Germline CDR1 and CDR2: SGHVS and FNYEAQ. The CDR3 reads CASSLRGIITEAFF. Written as DNA, the CDR3 is TGTGCCAGCAGCTTAAGGGGGATCATCACTGAAGCTTTCTTT. Full variable domain (remainder filled in from reference TRBV7-6 and TRBJ1-1): GAGVSQSPRYKVTKRGQDVALRCDPISGHVSLYWYRQALGQGPEFLTYFNYEAQQDKSGLPNDRFSAERPEGSISTLTIQRTEQRDSAMYRCASSLRGIITEAFFGQGTRLTVV.

This chain connects TRBV4-1 to TRBJ2-7, with 16 bases fitting TRBD2. The J call is doubtful: the DNA matches TRBJ2-1 better. The germline gives CDR1 MGHRA, CDR2 YSYEKL. There are 16 residues in the CDR3. The CDR3 sequence is CASSAYPGLAGGEQFF. The CDR3 DNA reads TGCGCCAGCAGCGCCTACCCGGGACTAGCGGGAGGGGAGCAGTTCTTC.

This clonotype has only one observation. The CDR3 DNA reads as TGTGCCAGCTCCGGCATCGGGTTGGAGACCCAGTACTTC. Its protein is CASSGIGLETQYF. The chain combines TRBV18 with TRBJ2-5; the D is unclear. Looked up from germline, CDR1 is KGHSH and CDR2 is LQKENI. The ends were cut back, 6 bases at V and 5 bases at J, with 13 bases in the middle. This CDR3 comprises 13 residues.

The chain is built from TRBV9 and TRBJ2-3, with TRBD1 as a possible D gene (6 bases). Germline assignment: CDR1 SGDLS and CDR2 YYNGEE. The CDR3 loop spans 13 amino acids. V lost 7 bases and J 0 bases, leaving 9 bases between the germline ends. The CDR3 DNA reads as TGTGCCAGCGGGACAATGAGCACAGATACGCAGTATTTT. This translates into CASGTMSTDTQYF.

With respect to this clonotype: A junction end diverges from the germline sequence, so it may reflect a read error. V is TRBV24-1 and J is TRBJ2-3; the match to TRBD2 covers 7 bases. Per germline, CDR1 KGHDR and CDR2 SFDVKD. The CDR3 is made up of 14 amino acids. CDR3 bases: TGTGCCGCCAGTCGGGAGGTCGGCACAGATACGCAGTATTTT. This encodes CAASREVGTDTQYF.

This chain connects TRBV20-1 to TRBJ2-1; perhaps TRBD2 as D (5 bases). Deletions cut 2 bases from V and 0 bases from J, with 17 bases between. The germline V gene has CDR1 DFQATT and CDR2 SNEGSKA (reference sequence). The CDR3 contains 17 residues. CDR3 nucleotides: TGCAGTGCTAGAATAGCTCTTAACGGGATCTCCTACAATGAGCAGTTCTTC. Translated, it gives CSARIALNGISYNEQFF.

The chain joins TRBV27 to TRBJ2-2; D not certain. The CDR3 is 13 residues long. Germline-derived CDR1 and CDR2 are MNHEY and SMNVEV (reference sequence). Trimming stripped 3 bases from V and 4 bases from J, with 6 bases between. The chain's CDR3 is CASSFPFTGELFF. CDR3 DNA: TGTGCCAGCAGTTTCCCCTTCACCGGGGAGCTGTTTTTT.

This clonotype was seen only a few times. The chain is built from TRBV20-1 and TRBJ1-1; unclear D gene. Trimming left V 4 bases short and J 0 bases short, with 18 bases between. The CDR3 spans 16 residues. The V gene's germline CDR1 is DFQATT and CDR2 SNEGSKA (reference sequence). The CDR3 DNA is TGCAGTGCTATGGAGCCTAAAACCGGATTGAACACTGAAGCTTTCTTT. The encoded protein is CSAMEPKTGLNTEAFF.

This chain connects TRBV2 to TRBJ2-3; 8 bases are shared with TRBD1. CDR3 length: 15 amino acids. Germline CDR1 is SNHLY and CDR2 is FYNNEI. V lost 4 bases to trimming and J lost 4 bases; unmatched junction nucleotides: 7. This chain's CDR3 is CASSVDRAFADTQYF. The CDR3 bases are TGTGCCAGCAGTGTGGACAGGGCTTTTGCAGATACGCAGTATTTT.

This clonotype has only a few counts. The rearrangement joins TRBV28 to TRBJ2-5; 10 bases line up with TRBD1. The tail of the sequence fits TRBJ2-7 better, so the J call may be wrong. This CDR3 comprises 15 residues. Per the germline V gene, CDR1 is MDHEN and CDR2 is SYDVKM. CDR3 DNA: TGTGCCAGCATTACACCGGGACAGGGGAGCTACGAGCAGTACTTC. Translation gives CASITPGQGSYEQYF.

This chain uses TRBV24-1 with TRBJ2-4; D gene ambiguous. V lost 4 bases, J lost 7 bases, and 13 bases lay in between. The length of the CDR3 is 14 residues. CDR1 is KGHDR, CDR2 SFDVKD, per germline. The CDR3: CATSEAHPRNIQYF. The CDR3 DNA follows: TGTGCCACCAGTGAGGCGCACCCAAGGAACATTCAGTACTTC.

This chain joins TRBV18 and TRBJ2-7; the D is unclear. The closer fit of TRBJ2-5 to the DNA end suggests the J call may be wrong. CDR1 and CDR2 from the germline V gene are KGHSH and LQKENI. This CDR3 is built from 14 residues. CDR3 sequence: CASSPGRTGETQYF. CDR3 DNA sequence: TGTGCCAGCTCACCAGGACGGACCGGAGAGACCCAGTACTTC.

This clonotype appeared a few times. As DNA, the CDR3 is TGTGCCAGCCTTCAGCGGGAGGGGCAAGAGACCCAGTACTTC. Its protein is CASLQREGQETQYF. The chain uses TRBV2 and TRBJ2-5; 10 bases map to TRBD2. This CDR3 contains 14 residues. J gave up 2 bases and V 8 bases, and 5 bases lay outside the gene matches. Germline CDR1 is SNHLY and CDR2 is FYNNEI. Looking up the rest from reference TRBV2 and TRBJ2-5 gives the full variable domain: EPEVTQTPSHQVTQMGQEVILRCVPISNHLYFYWYRQILGQKVEFLVSFYNNEISEKSEIFDDQFSVERPDGSNFTLKIRSTKLEDSAMYFCASLQREGQETQYFGPGTRLLVL.

This clonotype was seen only a few times. This rearrangement joins TRBV27 to TRBJ2-5; weak D call: TRBD1 (7 bases). The CDR3 extends over 15 amino acids. The germline gives CDR1 MNHEY, CDR2 SMNVEV (reference sequence). Trimming shortened V by 2 bases and J by 5 bases, and 15 bases separated the two germline ends. The CDR3 DNA is TGTGCCAGCAGTTTACGGCAGGGGGGTTTGGAGACCCAGTACTTC. This encodes CASSLRQGGLETQYF.

The CDR3 sequence is CASSYQKPGTSGREAEHRYAYF. CDR3 in DNA: TGTGCCAGCAGTTACCAAAAACCCGGGACTAGCGGGAGGGAAGCTGAGCACAGATACGCGTATTTT. The chain uses TRBV6-5 and TRBJ2-3; 16 bases agree with TRBD2. Unmatched junction bases numbered 28, after V lost 2 bases and J lost 14 bases. CDR1 and CDR2 from the germline V gene are MNHEY and SVGAGI. This CDR3 region has 22 residues.

In its sample, this clonotype was seen once. The genes are TRBV12-3 or TRBV12-4 and TRBJ2-7, with TRBD1 matching over 10 bases. V shed 3 bases and J 0 bases; nucleotides not matched to a gene: 2. The CDR3 consists of 15 residues. CDR3: CASSFWTGGSYEQYF. The CDR3, as DNA: TGTGCCAGCAGTTTTTGGACAGGGGGCTCCTACGAGCAGTACTTC.

The sample holds a few counts of this clonotype. The gene calls are TRBV2 and TRBJ1-1; tentatively, D is TRBD1 (6 bases). The CDR3 covers 14 residues. The germline gives CDR1 SNHLY, CDR2 FYNNEI. Trimming took off 1 base at V and 4 bases at J, with 10 bases between the two ends. The CDR3 bases are TGTGCCAGCAGTGAAGTCCAGGGGCTCACTGAAGCTTTCTTT. As protein: CASSEVQGLTEAFF.